The 27 T cell receptor beta chains below all came from one sample that was sequenced in a study of T-cell reconstitution after alpha-beta-depleted transplantation in children. Preparation of the TCRbeta library was carried out with unique molecular identifiers. Each CDR3 protein gets one entry after TCRdb re-called the PCR reads with MiXCR. This sample has some 150,000 distinct CDR3 sequences, with about 9% found just once. This sample comprised PBMCs, mostly from graft donor cells, obtained 180 days after TCRalphabeta/CD19-depleted stem cell transplant. These receptors were obtained from a female patient under 10 years old who had a stem cell transplant for congenital amegakaryocytic thrombocytopenia, so the T cells may come from the graft donor.

This clonotype was observed a few times. The chain couples TRBV12-3 or TRBV12-4 to TRBJ1-1; D not certain. The CDR3 has 13 amino acids. V gave up 6 bases and J gave up 2 bases, with 10 bases separating them. For the CDR3, the DNA is TGTGCCAGCAGGCGATCCCTTAACACTGAAGCTTTCTTT. This sequence encodes CASRRSLNTEAFF.

This clonotype was found a few times. Germline is not matched at one junction end, which may reflect a read error. The chain carries TRBV5-1 and TRBJ2-1; 7 nucleotides match TRBD1. Germline CDR1 SGHRS, CDR2 YFSETQ. CDR3 length: 15 amino acids. CDR3 amino acids: CASTLGQRSGNEQFF. CDR3 sequence (DNA): TGCGCCAGCACCTTGGGACAGAGGTCTGGCAATGAGCAGTTCTTC.

This clonotype was found many times. The V gene is TRBV12-3 or TRBV12-4, the J gene TRBJ1-2; D may be TRBD1 (5 bases). Trimming took 0 bases from V and 4 from J, leaving 9 bases between them. The CDR3 is 14 amino acids. The CDR3 sequence is CASSLAPGIYGYTF. CDR3 nucleotides: TGTGCCAGCAGTTTAGCGCCAGGGATCTATGGCTACACCTTC.

This clonotype was counted ten times or more. The V gene is TRBV28, the J gene TRBJ1-2, with 7 bases lining up with TRBD1. This CDR3 has 15 amino acids. Germline V gene sequence: CDR1 MDHEN, CDR2 SYDVKM. J gave up 5 bases and V 6 bases, and 12 bases lay outside the gene matches. The CDR3 DNA is TGTGCCAGCAGAGCGGGACAGCTCCTGCCTTATGGCTACACCTTC. Its translation is CASRAGQLLPYGYTF.

The sample holds many counts of this clonotype. The chain recombines TRBV15 with TRBJ2-2, with a tentative D call TRBD1 (5 bases). CDR3 size: 15 residues. The germline gives CDR1 LNHNV, CDR2 YYDKDF (reference sequence). V dropped 1 base and J dropped 0 bases, with 6 bases sitting between them. The chain's CDR3 is CATSRGGANTGELFF. CDR3 in DNA: TGTGCCACCAGCAGAGGGGGCGCGAACACCGGGGAGCTGTTTTTT.

In this sample, this clonotype turned up many times. The V call is TRBV5-6, the J call TRBJ2-2; TRBD1 agrees at 12 bases. CDR1 is SGHDT, CDR2 YYEEEE, per germline. J lost 4 bases, V lost 0 bases, and 1 base had no gene match. The CDR3 is 16 residues long. The CDR3 region has the DNA TGTGCCAGCAGCTTGGGGGACAGGGGGCCCACCGGGGAGCTGTTTTTT. Protein product: CASSLGDRGPTGELFF.

This clonotype was seen repeatedly, ten times or more. The chain employs TRBV19 and TRBJ2-3; D gene ambiguous. V lost 3 bases and J 2 bases, leaving 6 bases between the germline ends. The CDR3 has 13 residues. Germline CDR1 reads LNHDA; CDR2 reads SQIVND (reference sequence). The CDR3 loop is CASSMPDTDTQYF. CDR3 sequence (DNA): TGTGCCAGTAGTATGCCGGACACAGATACGCAGTATTTT.

A few counts support this clonotype. The rearrangement joins TRBV12-3 or TRBV12-4 to TRBJ2-7, with D perhaps given as TRBD1 or TRBD2 (5 bases each). This CDR3 has 12 residues. V lost 5 bases and J 9 bases, leaving 14 bases between the germline ends. The CDR3 region is CASSSPSGRQYF. In DNA form, the CDR3 reads TGTGCCAGCAGTAGTCCCTCAGGGAGGCAGTACTTC.

This clonotype was counted between two and nine times. V usage is TRBV12-3 or TRBV12-4 and J usage is TRBJ2-7; tentative D call: TRBD2 (7 bases). The CDR3 has 14 residues. V dropped 6 bases and J dropped 6 bases, with 18 bases sitting between them. The CDR3 sequence is CASSPRGGEREQYF. CDR3 DNA: TGTGCCAGCAGCCCCCGAGGGGGGGAACGCGAGCAGTACTTC.

This clonotype appeared many times. The DNA of the CDR3 is TGTGCCAGCAGCTTAGCGCCGGGGGGAAATAGGACTGAAGCTTTCTTT. Translating it yields CASSLAPGGNRTEAFF. The chain combines TRBV7-8 with TRBJ1-1; maybe TRBD1 (5 bases). V was shortened by 0 bases and J by 5 bases, with 16 bases between the two germline ends. In germline, CDR1 is SGHVS, CDR2 FQNEAQ. This CDR3 comprises 16 residues.

This clonotype showed up many times. The V call is TRBV12-3 or TRBV12-4, the J call TRBJ1-2; D is uncertain. This CDR3 is 14 amino acids long. Deletions cut 3 bases from V and 1 base from J, with 9 bases between. The CDR3 is CASSLVPRNYGYTF. The CDR3, as DNA: TGTGCCAGCAGTTTGGTACCGCGTAACTATGGCTACACCTTC.

This clonotype was counted ten times or more. J is TRBJ2-1 and V is TRBV5-1; TRBD1 aligns across 10 bases. CDR3 length: 15 amino acids. Germline V CDR1 and CDR2: SGHRS, YFSETQ. Trimming cost V 6 bases and J 9 bases; bases outside gene matches: 12. CDR3 nucleotides: TGCGCCAGCACTCTAACCGGGACAGGGGAGGCTGAGCAGTTCTTC. This codes for CASTLTGTGEAEQFF.

This clonotype was recorded at least ten times. CDR3 region: CASSEREQFF. CDR3 nucleotides: TGTGCCAGCTCAGAGCGGGAGCAGTTCTTC. The chain is built from TRBV18 and TRBJ2-1, with D perhaps TRBD2 (5 bases). The V gene lost 5 bases and the J gene lost 10 bases, with 6 bases spanning the gap. Germline V gives CDR1 KGHSH, CDR2 LQKENI. This CDR3 is 10 amino acids long.

This chain joins TRBV5-4 and TRBJ2-3; D is uncertain. The CDR3 is 15 amino acids. The germline gives CDR1 SGHNT, CDR2 YYREEE (reference sequence). The germline V and J ends were trimmed by 4 bases and 0 bases, with 12 bases remaining between them. CDR3 sequence (DNA): TGTGCCAGCAGCATCGACCCATTCAGCACAGATACGCAGTATTTT. It is translated as CASSIDPFSTDTQYF.

This clonotype has at least ten counts. The chain joins TRBV20-1 to TRBJ2-7; D uncertain. Trimming took 3 bases from V and 0 from J, leaving 6 bases between them. Per the germline V gene, CDR1 is DFQATT and CDR2 is SNEGSKA (reference sequence). The CDR3 covers 12 residues. The chain's CDR3 is CSASSSSYEQYF. In DNA form, the CDR3 reads TGCAGTGCTAGCAGTAGCTCCTACGAGCAGTACTTC.

Regarding this clonotype: A much larger clone is a single base away; this may be a read error. The chain combines TRBV7-8 with TRBJ2-2; D is perhaps TRBD2 (5 bases). Germline V gives CDR1 SGHVS, CDR2 FQNEAQ. The CDR3 extends over 15 amino acids. The CDR3 sequence: CASRRSRANTGEPFF. CDR3 sequence (DNA): TGTGCCAGCAGACGCAGCCGCGCGAACACCGGGGAGCCGTTTTTT.

This clonotype showed up many times. The J gene is TRBJ1-1, the V gene TRBV10-3; a possible D gene is TRBD1 (5 bases). The germline gives CDR1 ENHRY, CDR2 SYGVKD. The CDR3 loop spans 12 amino acids. V lost 8 bases and J 1 base, leaving 8 bases between the germline ends. CDR3: CAIQGRNTEAFF. The CDR3 coding sequence is TGTGCCATCCAGGGTAGGAACACTGAAGCTTTCTTT.

This clonotype was counted at least ten times. The chain combines TRBV12-3 or TRBV12-4 with TRBJ2-7; no reliable D call. The V end lost 6 bases, the J end lost 3 bases, and 12 bases lay between the germline ends. This CDR3 is built from 13 residues. The CDR3 is CASRMGLIYEQYF. The CDR3 nucleotides are TGTGCCAGCAGGATGGGGTTAATCTACGAGCAGTACTTC.

The chain links TRBV11-2 to TRBJ2-7, with 8 bases that match TRBD2. The CDR3 covers 15 residues. V lost 5 bases, J lost 6 bases, and 12 bases stayed unmatched. Germline V gene sequence: CDR1 SGHAT, CDR2 FQNNGV. As DNA, the CDR3 is TGTGCCAGCAGCCCCGTTGACGGGGGGGCCTTCGAGCAGTACTTC. Amino acid sequence: CASSPVDGGAFEQYF.

This clonotype has a count of ten or more. The gene calls are TRBV28 and TRBJ1-3; a weak D match, TRBD1 (5 bases). This CDR3 has 14 amino acids. Germline-derived CDR1 and CDR2 are MDHEN and SYDVKM. V shed 5 bases and J shed 0 bases, with 8 bases lying between them. CDR3 sequence reads: CASSPGPSGNTIYF. The CDR3 DNA is TGTGCCAGCAGTCCGGGGCCCTCTGGAAACACCATATATTTT.

Note on this clonotype: At one end the junction does not follow the germline gene, possibly because of a read error. The V call is TRBV3-1, the J call TRBJ2-3; 11 bases fit TRBD2. From germline, CDR1 is LGHDT and CDR2 YNNKEL (reference sequence). CDR3 size: 15 residues. The CDR3 DNA reads TGTGCCACCAGCCCGGGACTAGCGGACACAGATACGCAGTATTTT. Residues: CATSPGLADTDTQYF.

This clonotype occurred many times. The V gene is TRBV4-1, the J gene TRBJ1-6, with D possibly TRBD1 on 5 matching bases. The V end was cut by 5 bases, the J end by 4 bases, with 9 bases between. The CDR3 totals 14 residues. Germline CDR1 and CDR2: MGHRA and YSYEKL. CDR3 nucleotides: TGCGCCAGCAGCGAGGGACTGTATAATTCACCCCTCCACTTT. This codes for CASSEGLYNSPLHF.

This clonotype was counted ten times or more. The chain has TRBV12-3 or TRBV12-4 and TRBJ2-1, with 7 bases matching TRBD2. Trimming removed 1 base from V and 5 bases from J; junction bases left unmatched: 5. The CDR3 extends over 15 amino acids. The CDR3 loop reads CASSLGLAANNEQFF. The CDR3 nucleotides read TGTGCCAGCAGTTTAGGTCTAGCGGCAAACAATGAGCAGTTCTTC.

The CDR3 sequence is CSARGAGSRMAYEQYF. The CDR3 nucleotides are TGCAGTGCTAGAGGAGCGGGATCAAGGATGGCATACGAGCAGTACTTC. The rearrangement uses TRBV20-1 and TRBJ2-7; 7 bases are shared with TRBD2. The CDR3 runs to 16 residues. Germline lookup yields CDR1 DFQATT and CDR2 SNEGSKA (reference sequence). The J segment lost 4 bases and the V segment lost 1 base, leaving 13 bases of the junction unmatched.

Concerning this clonotype: A much larger clone lies one base from this, so it may be a read error. The V gene is TRBV5-1, the J gene TRBJ2-7; no definite D call. This CDR3 comprises 18 residues. Germline-derived CDR1 and CDR2 are SGHRS and YFSETQ. In nucleotides, the CDR3 is TGCGCCAACAGCTTGATACGCTATTCCGGAACTCCTGGGCGCGAGCAGTACTTC. Translation: CANSLIRYSGTPGREQYF. The variable domain in full, with the rest retrieved from reference TRBV5-1 and TRBJ2-7, is KAGVTQTPRYLIKTRGQQVTLSCSPISGHRSVSWYQQTPGQGLQFLFEYFSETQRNKGNFPGRFSGRQFSNSRSEMNVSTLELGDSALYLCANSLIRYSGTPGREQYFGPGTRLTVT.

This clonotype has a count of ten or more. CDR3 protein: CASSFPYSFQGYTF. Written as DNA, the CDR3 is TGTGCCAGCAGTTTTCCCTACTCTTTTCAAGGCTACACCTTC. V is TRBV28 and J is TRBJ1-2, with D unresolved. The germline gives CDR1 MDHEN, CDR2 SYDVKM. Trimming took off 3 bases at V and 8 bases at J, with 16 bases between the two ends. The CDR3 covers 14 residues.

This clonotype was recorded at least ten times. The chain is built from TRBV28 and TRBJ2-1; 7 nucleotides agree with TRBD2. Germline V lookup: CDR1 MDHEN, CDR2 SYDVKM. This CDR3 has 16 amino acids. The junction had 9 bases not matched to a gene; V was cut back by 2 bases and J by 5 bases. The CDR3 reads CASSLGGSGADNEQFF. The CDR3 DNA sequence: TGTGCCAGCAGTTTAGGCGGGAGCGGAGCCGACAATGAGCAGTTCTTC.